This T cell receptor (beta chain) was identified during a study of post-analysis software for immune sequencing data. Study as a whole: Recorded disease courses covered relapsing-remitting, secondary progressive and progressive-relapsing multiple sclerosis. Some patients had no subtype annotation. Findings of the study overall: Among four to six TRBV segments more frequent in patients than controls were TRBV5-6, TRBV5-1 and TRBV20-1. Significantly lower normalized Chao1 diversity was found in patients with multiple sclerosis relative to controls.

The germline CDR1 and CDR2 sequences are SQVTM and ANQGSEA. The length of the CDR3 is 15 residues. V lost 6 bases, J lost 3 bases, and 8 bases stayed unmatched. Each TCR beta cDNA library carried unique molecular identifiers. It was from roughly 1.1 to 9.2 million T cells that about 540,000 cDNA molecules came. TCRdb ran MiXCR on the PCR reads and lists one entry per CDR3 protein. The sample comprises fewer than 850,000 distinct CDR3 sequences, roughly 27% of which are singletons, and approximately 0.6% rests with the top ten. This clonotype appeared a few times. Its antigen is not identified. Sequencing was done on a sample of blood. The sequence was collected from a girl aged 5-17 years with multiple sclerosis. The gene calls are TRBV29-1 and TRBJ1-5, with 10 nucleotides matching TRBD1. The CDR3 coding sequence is TGCAGCGTCGCAACCGGGACAGGGGTCAATCAGCCCCAGCATTTT. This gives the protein CSVATGTGVNQPQHF.